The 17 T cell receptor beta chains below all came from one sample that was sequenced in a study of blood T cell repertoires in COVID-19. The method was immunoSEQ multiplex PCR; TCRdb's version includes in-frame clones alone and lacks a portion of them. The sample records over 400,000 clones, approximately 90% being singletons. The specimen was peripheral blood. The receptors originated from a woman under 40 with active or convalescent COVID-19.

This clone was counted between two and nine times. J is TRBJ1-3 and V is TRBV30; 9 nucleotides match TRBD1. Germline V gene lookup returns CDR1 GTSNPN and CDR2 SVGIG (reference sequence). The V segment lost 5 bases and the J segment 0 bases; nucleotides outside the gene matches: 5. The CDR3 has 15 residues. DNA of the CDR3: TGTGCCTGGGCCGGGACAGGGAACTCTGGAAACACCATATATTTT. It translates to CAWAGTGNSGNTIYF.

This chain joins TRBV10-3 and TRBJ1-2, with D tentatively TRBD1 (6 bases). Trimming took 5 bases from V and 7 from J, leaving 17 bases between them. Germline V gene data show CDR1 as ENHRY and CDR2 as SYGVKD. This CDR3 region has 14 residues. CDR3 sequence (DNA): TGTGCCATCAGTCTGGGGGCCGGTCGGTTTGGCTACACCTTC. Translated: CAISLGAGRFGYTF.

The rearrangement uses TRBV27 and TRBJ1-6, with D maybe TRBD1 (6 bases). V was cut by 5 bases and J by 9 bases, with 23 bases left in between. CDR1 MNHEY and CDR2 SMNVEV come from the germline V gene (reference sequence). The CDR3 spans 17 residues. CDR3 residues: CASSQTGSGDRGSPLHF. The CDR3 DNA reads TGTGCCAGCAGTCAAACAGGGTCCGGAGACCGGGGTTCACCCCTCCACTTT.

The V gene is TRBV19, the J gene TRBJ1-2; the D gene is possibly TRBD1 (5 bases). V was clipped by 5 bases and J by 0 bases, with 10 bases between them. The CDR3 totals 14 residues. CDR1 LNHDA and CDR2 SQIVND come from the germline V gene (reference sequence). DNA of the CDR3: TGTGCCAGTAGTGCAGGACACTCTAACTATGGCTACACCTTC. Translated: CASSAGHSNYGYTF.

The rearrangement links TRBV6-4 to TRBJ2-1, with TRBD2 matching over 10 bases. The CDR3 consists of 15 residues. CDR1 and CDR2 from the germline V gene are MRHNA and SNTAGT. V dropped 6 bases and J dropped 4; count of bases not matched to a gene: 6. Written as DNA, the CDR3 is TGTGCCAGCAGACAAAGCGGGAGGGCGTACAATGAGCAGTTCTTC. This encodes CASRQSGRAYNEQFF.

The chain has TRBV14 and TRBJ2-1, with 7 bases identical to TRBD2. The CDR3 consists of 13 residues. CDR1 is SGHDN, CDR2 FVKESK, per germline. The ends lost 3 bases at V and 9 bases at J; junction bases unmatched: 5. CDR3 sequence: CASSHLREGEQFF. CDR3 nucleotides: TGTGCCAGCAGCCATCTGAGGGAGGGTGAGCAGTTCTTC.

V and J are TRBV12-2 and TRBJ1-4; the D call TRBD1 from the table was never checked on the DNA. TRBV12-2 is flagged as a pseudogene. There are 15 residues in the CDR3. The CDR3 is CASRDTGEDYEKLFF. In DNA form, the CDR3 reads TGTGCAAGTCGGGATACAGGGGAAGATTATGAAAAACTGTTTTTT.

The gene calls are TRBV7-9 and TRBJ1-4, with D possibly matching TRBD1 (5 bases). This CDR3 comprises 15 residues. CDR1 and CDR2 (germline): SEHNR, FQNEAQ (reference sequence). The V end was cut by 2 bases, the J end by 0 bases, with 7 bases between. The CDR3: CASSLWGATNEKLFF. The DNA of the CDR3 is TGTGCCAGCAGCTTATGGGGGGCAACTAATGAAAAACTGTTTTTT.

The CDR3 reads CASSAVDRGKGTEAFF. The CDR3 bases are TGTGCCAGCAGCGCTGTGGACAGGGGTAAAGGCACTGAAGCTTTCTTT. The chain has TRBV7-9 and TRBJ1-1; TRBD1 agrees at 9 bases. The length of the CDR3 is 16 residues. The V gene's germline CDR1 is SEHNR and CDR2 FQNEAQ (reference sequence). The V gene end was trimmed by 5 bases and the J gene end by 4 bases; junction bases not matched to a gene: 11.

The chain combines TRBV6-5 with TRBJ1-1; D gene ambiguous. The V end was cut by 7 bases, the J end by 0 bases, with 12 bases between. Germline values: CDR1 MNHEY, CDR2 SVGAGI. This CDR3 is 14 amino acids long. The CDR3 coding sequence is TGTGCCAGCAATAACAGAGCCATGAACACTGAAGCTTTCTTT. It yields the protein CASNNRAMNTEAFF.

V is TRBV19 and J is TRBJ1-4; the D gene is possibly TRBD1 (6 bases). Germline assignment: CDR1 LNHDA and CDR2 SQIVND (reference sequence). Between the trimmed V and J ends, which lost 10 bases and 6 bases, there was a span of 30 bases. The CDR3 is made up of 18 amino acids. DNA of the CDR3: TGTGCCACCAATGGGTTATGGGCCTTAGGGGAGGGGGATGAAAAACTGTTTTTT. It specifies CATNGLWALGEGDEKLFF.

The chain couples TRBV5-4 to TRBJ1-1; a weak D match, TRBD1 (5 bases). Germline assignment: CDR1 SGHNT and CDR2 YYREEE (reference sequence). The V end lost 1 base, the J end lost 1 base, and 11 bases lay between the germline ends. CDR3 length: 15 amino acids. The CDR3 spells CASSLSRDSNTEAFF. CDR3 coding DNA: TGTGCCAGCAGCTTGTCCCGGGACTCGAACACTGAAGCTTTCTTT. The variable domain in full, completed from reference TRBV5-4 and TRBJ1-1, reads ETGVTQSPTHLIKTRGQQVTLRCSSQSGHNTVSWYQQALGQGPQFIFQYYREEENGRGNFPPRFSGLQFPNYSSELNVNALELDDSALYLCASSLSRDSNTEAFFGQGTRLTVV.

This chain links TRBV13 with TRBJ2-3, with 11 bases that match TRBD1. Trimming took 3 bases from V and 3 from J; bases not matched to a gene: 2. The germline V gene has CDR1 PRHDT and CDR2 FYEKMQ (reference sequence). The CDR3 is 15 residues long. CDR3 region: CASSLGQGVTDTQYF. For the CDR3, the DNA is TGTGCCAGCAGCTTGGGACAGGGGGTAACAGATACGCAGTATTTT.

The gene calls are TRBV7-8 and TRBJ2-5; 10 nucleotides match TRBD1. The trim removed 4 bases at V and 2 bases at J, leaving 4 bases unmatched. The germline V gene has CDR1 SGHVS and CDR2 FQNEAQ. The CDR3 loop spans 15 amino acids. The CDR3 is CASSWDRGTQETQYF. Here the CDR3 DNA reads TGTGCCAGCAGCTGGGACAGGGGAACGCAAGAGACCCAGTACTTC.

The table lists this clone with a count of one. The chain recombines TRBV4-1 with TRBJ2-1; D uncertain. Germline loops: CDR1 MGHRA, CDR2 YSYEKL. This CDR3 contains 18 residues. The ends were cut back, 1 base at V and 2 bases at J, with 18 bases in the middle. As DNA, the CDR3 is TGCGCCAGCAGCCAAGGAGGTTCACTGGTCGTCACCTACAATGAGCAGTTCTTC. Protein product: CASSQGGSLVVTYNEQFF.

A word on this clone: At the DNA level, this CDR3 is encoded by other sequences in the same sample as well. CDR3: CASSLAGGTGQPQHF. Written as DNA, the CDR3 is TGCGCCAGCAGCTTGGCGGGGGGGACGGGTCAGCCCCAGCATTTT. The V and J genes are TRBV5-1 and TRBJ1-5; D is possibly TRBD1 (5 bases). V was clipped by 0 bases and J by 6 bases, with 13 bases between them. CDR1 is SGHRS, CDR2 YFSETQ, per germline. This CDR3 has 15 residues.

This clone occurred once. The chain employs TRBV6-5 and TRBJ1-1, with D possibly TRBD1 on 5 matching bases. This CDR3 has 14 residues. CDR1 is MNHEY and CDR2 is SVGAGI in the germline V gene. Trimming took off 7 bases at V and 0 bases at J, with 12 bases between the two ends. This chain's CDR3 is CASMGRGVNTEAFF. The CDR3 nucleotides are TGTGCCAGCATGGGCCGGGGGGTGAACACTGAAGCTTTCTTT.